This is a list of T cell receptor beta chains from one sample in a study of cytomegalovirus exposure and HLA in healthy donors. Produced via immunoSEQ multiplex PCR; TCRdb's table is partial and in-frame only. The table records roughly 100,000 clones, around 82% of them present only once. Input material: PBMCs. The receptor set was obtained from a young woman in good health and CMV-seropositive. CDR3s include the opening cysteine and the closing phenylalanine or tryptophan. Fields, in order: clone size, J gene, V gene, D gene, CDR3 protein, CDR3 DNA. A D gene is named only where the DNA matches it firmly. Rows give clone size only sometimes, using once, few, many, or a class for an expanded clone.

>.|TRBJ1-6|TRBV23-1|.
CASSHPLDRPVNNSPLHF
TGCGCCAGCAGTCACCCTCTAGACAGGCCAGTCAATAATTCACCCCTCCACTTT
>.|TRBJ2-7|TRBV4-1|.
CASSSFFGDEQYF
TGCGCCAGCAGCTCCTTCTTCGGGGACGAGCAGTACTTC
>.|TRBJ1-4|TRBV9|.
CASSYRVENEKLFF
TGTGCCAGCAGCTACCGGGTCGAAAATGAAAAACTGTTTTTT
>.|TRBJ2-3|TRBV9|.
CASSPRRRADTQYF
TGTGCCAGCAGCCCCCGGAGGAGGGCAGATACGCAGTATTTT
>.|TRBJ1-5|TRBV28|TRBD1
CASSRYRGRNQPQHF
TGTGCCAGCAGCCGTTACAGGGGACGCAATCAGCCCCAGCATTTT
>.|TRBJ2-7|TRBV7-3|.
CASSLISTTGEQYF
TGTGCCAGCAGCTTAATCTCGACTACGGGGGAGCAGTACTTC
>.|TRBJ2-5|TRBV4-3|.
CASSQEGPNGLGETQYF
TGCGCCAGCAGCCAAGAGGGGCCAAACGGGCTGGGGGAGACCCAGTACTTC
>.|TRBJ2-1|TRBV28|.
CASSYGSKGEFF
TGTGCCAGCAGTTACGGCTCGAAGGGGGAGTTCTTC
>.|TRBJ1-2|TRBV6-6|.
CASSYSTGYGYTF
TGTGCCAGCAGTTACTCAACAGGCTATGGCTACACCTTC
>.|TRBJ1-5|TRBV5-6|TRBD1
CASSRQGDQPQHF
TGTGCCAGCAGCCGACAGGGAGATCAGCCCCAGCATTTT
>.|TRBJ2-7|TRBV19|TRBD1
CASNPTGAGTYEQYF
TGTGCCAGTAACCCAACAGGGGCGGGTACCTACGAGCAGTACTTC
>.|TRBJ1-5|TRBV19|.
CASSIAGPDARPQHF
TGTGCCAGTAGTATCGCGGGCCCTGACGCGAGACCCCAGCATTTT
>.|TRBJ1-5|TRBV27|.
CASSTGWWQRNQPQHF
TGTGCCAGCAGTACAGGGTGGTGGCAGAGAAATCAGCCCCAGCATTTT
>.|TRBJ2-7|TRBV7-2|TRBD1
CASSLSGTGTYEQYF
TGTGCCAGCAGCTTGTCCGGGACAGGGACGTACGAGCAGTACTTC
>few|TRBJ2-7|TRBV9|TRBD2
CASSVGSGGIGEQYF
TGTGCCAGCAGCGTAGGCTCGGGGGGGATAGGGGAGCAGTACTTC
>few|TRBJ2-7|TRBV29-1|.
CSVWGDQYEQYF
TGCAGCGTTTGGGGGGACCAATACGAGCAGTACTTC
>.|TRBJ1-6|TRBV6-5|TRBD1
CASSRGTGLSPLHF
TGTGCCAGCAGCCGCGGGACAGGGCTCTCACCCCTCCACTTT
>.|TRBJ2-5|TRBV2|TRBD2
CASSPRTSGPSGTQYF
TGTGCCAGCAGTCCCAGGACTAGCGGCCCCTCTGGGACCCAGTACTTC
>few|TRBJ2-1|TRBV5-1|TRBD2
CASWTSGRFNNEQFF
TGCGCCAGCTGGACTAGCGGGAGGTTTAACAATGAGCAGTTCTTC
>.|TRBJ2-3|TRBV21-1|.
CASSKQGATDTQYF
TGTGCCAGCAGCAAACAGGGCGCCACAGATACGCAGTATTTT
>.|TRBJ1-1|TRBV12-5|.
CASGLVVGADNTEAFF
TGTGCTAGTGGTTTGGTAGTGGGGGCGGATAACACTGAAGCTTTCTTT
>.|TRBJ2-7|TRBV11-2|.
CASSLNPGDYEQYF
TGTGCCAGCAGCTTAAACCCAGGCGACTACGAGCAGTACTTC
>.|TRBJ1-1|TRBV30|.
CASKRQIEAFF
TGTGCCTCGAAGCGACAGATTGAAGCTTTCTTT
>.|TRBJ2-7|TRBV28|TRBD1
CASSPGQESGEQYF
TGTGCCAGCAGTCCCGGACAGGAATCGGGGGAGCAGTACTTC
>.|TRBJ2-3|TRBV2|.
CASTLALADTQYF
TGTGCCAGCACCCTAGCCCTGGCGGATACGCAGTATTTT
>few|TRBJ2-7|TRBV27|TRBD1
CASSLRTGGFEQYF
TGTGCCAGCAGTCTAAGGACAGGGGGCTTCGAGCAGTACTTC
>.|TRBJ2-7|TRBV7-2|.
CASTVRSSTYEQYF
TGTGCCAGCACCGTAAGGAGTTCAACCTACGAGCAGTACTTC
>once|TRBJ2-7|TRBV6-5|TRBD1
CASSYHNRGYEQYF
TGTGCCAGCAGTTACCATAACAGGGGTTACGAGCAGTACTTC